This T cell receptor (beta chain) was obtained from a study of T cells in women clearing cervical HPV infection. In germline, CDR1 is SNHLY, CDR2 FYNNEI. The V end lost 4 bases, the J end lost 4 bases, and 10 bases lay between the germline ends. The CDR3 consists of 13 residues. Assay used: immunoSEQ multiplex PCR; TCRdb lists only in-frame clones, some missing. The sample data list some 40,000 clones. Notes on this clone: The read ends 3 residues before the CDR3 terminus; that terminus is restored from the germline J gene.

The V call is TRBV2, the J call TRBJ1-2; a possible D gene is TRBD1 (6 bases). This clonotype was sampled from a woman between 18 and 70 years old with a cervical HPV16 infection that either progressed to CIN3+ or cleared (not recorded which). The sequenced sample was blood buffy coat. The sequenced CDR3 bases are TGTGCCAGCAGTGCAGGACAGATCTATGGC. Its protein is CASSAGQIYG. From start to end, the CDR3 is CASSAGQIYGYTF.